The 17 T cell receptor beta chains below come from one sample, sequenced in a study of beta chain features in type 1 diabetes. Findings of the study overall: Within each of all four CD4+ subsets, Type 1 diabetes patients had TCRB CDR3s that were moderately but significantly shorter.

For these TCRs, the target antigens are not known. Expressed TCRB transcripts were sequenced after all isolated RNA was converted to cDNA. The protocol was immunoSEQ multiplex PCR, while the TCRdb copy is restricted to in-frame clones and leaves out a portion. The sample includes approximately 170,000 clones, over 55% seen only once; the top ten take around 0.096%. The material sequenced was naive CD4+ T cells from blood. These TCRs come from a man in his thirties or forties with type 1 diabetes.

The sample holds one count of this clone. The chain joins TRBV5-4 to TRBJ2-1; D is uncertain. Trimming shortened V by 4 bases and J by 7 bases, and 12 bases separated the two germline ends. The CDR3 spans 13 residues. CDR1 is SGHNT, CDR2 YYREEE, per germline (reference sequence). The CDR3 loop reads CASSDVMVNEQFF. Here the CDR3 DNA reads TGTGCCAGCAGCGACGTAATGGTAAATGAGCAGTTCTTC.

The chain joins TRBV21-1 to TRBJ2-7; TRBD1 reflects the table's D call only, with no check against the DNA. TRBV21-1 is noted as a pseudogene. This CDR3 is built from 15 residues. Written as DNA, the CDR3 is TGTGCCAGCAGCAAAGCTGACAGGAGCTCCTACGAGCAGTACTTC. Its translation is CASSKADRSSYEQYF.

This clone was picked up a small number of times. V usage is TRBV29-1 and J usage is TRBJ1-1, with a weak D call TRBD1 (6 bases). The V end lost 3 bases, the J end lost 8 bases, and 7 bases lay between the germline ends. CDR1 is SQVTM, CDR2 ANQGSEA, per germline. This CDR3 spans 10 amino acids. This CDR3 reads CSVDGGEAFF. DNA of the CDR3: TGCAGCGTTGACGGGGGCGAAGCTTTCTTT.

This clone has more than one count but fewer than ten. The chain carries TRBV6-5 and TRBJ2-7; possibly TRBD1 for D (5 bases). The CDR3 runs 12 residues. Germline assignment: CDR1 MNHEY and CDR2 SVGAGI. Trimming removed 2 bases from V and 7 bases from J, with 9 bases in between. CDR3 DNA sequence: TGTGCCAGCAGTTACGACAGCAGGGAGCAGTACTTC. Its protein is CASSYDSREQYF.

CDR3 nucleotides: TGTGCCTGGAGGACTAGCGGGCTTGAGACCCAGTACTTC. This sequence encodes CAWRTSGLETQYF. The gene calls are TRBV30 and TRBJ2-5; 10 nucleotides match TRBD2. Germline V gene lookup returns CDR1 GTSNPN and CDR2 SVGIG (reference sequence). This CDR3 is built from 13 residues. V trimming: 3 bases; J trimming: 5 bases; junction bases outside the gene matches: 3.

V and J are TRBV7-9 and TRBJ2-7; D uncertain. Trimming pared 1 base from V and 0 bases from J, leaving 10 bases between. The CDR3 is 15 residues long. Germline CDR1 and CDR2: SEHNR and FQNEAQ (reference sequence). The CDR3 sequence is CASSLGEANSYEQYF. The CDR3 region has the DNA TGTGCCAGCAGCTTAGGAGAGGCAAACTCCTACGAGCAGTACTTC.

This clone was seen more than once but under ten times. The gene calls are TRBV29-1 and TRBJ2-3; D is unresolved. V was trimmed by 4 bases and J by 5 bases, leaving 7 bases between them. Germline loops: CDR1 SQVTM, CDR2 ANQGSEA. The CDR3 contains 11 residues. DNA for the CDR3: TGCAGCGTTGTTGCCGTAGATACGCAGTATTTT. Translated, it gives CSVVAVDTQYF.

The rearrangement joins TRBV2 to TRBJ1-3, with 7 positions matching TRBD1. Germline V gives CDR1 SNHLY, CDR2 FYNNEI. After removal of 3 bases from V and 4 bases from J, the junction contained 0 bases not matched to a gene. This CDR3 has 13 amino acids. This CDR3 reads CASSEDRGNTIYF. CDR3 nucleotides: TGTGCCAGCAGTGAGGACAGGGGAAACACCATATATTTT.

The V call is TRBV25-1, the J call TRBJ2-5, with a weak D call TRBD2 (5 bases). Trimming took 1 base from V and 4 from J, leaving 13 bases between them. The CDR3 runs to 15 residues. Per the germline V gene, CDR1 is MGHDK and CDR2 is SYGVNS. The CDR3: CASSEWERAGETQYF. The CDR3 bases are TGTGCCAGCAGTGAATGGGAACGGGCGGGAGAGACCCAGTACTTC. The whole variable domain, filled in from reference TRBV25-1 and TRBJ2-5, reads EADIYQTPRYLVIGTGKKITLECSQTMGHDKMYWYQQDPGMELHLIHYSYGVNSTEKGDLSSESTVSRIRTEHFPLTLESARPSHTSQYLCASSEWERAGETQYFGPGTRLLVL.

The chain employs TRBV7-8 and TRBJ2-1; a possible D gene is TRBD2 (6 bases). The ends were cut back, 4 bases at V and 1 base at J, with 11 bases in the middle. The V gene's germline CDR1 is SGHVS and CDR2 FQNEAQ. This CDR3 is built from 15 residues. CDR3 DNA: TGTGCCAGCAGCTCTTACGGAGGGTCCTACAATGAGCAGTTCTTC. It codes for CASSSYGGSYNEQFF.

The chain employs TRBV30 and TRBJ2-1; D possibly matches TRBD1 or TRBD2 (6 bases each). The length of the CDR3 is 12 residues. Trimming left V 0 bases short and J 12 bases short, with 12 bases between. Germline assignment: CDR1 GTSNPN and CDR2 SVGIG (reference sequence). CDR3 in amino acids: CAWSVREGGQFF. CDR3 sequence (DNA): TGTGCCTGGAGTGTACGCGAGGGGGGGCAGTTCTTC.

This clone has a handful of counts. The V gene is TRBV30, the J gene TRBJ1-2; weak D call: TRBD1 (6 bases). Germline V gives CDR1 GTSNPN, CDR2 SVGIG (reference sequence). The ends were cut back, 3 bases at V and 3 bases at J, with 11 bases in the middle. The CDR3 sequence is 13 residues long. In DNA, the CDR3 is TGTGCCTGGAGAAACGACAGGCACTATGGCTACACCTTC. Its protein product is CAWRNDRHYGYTF.

In this sample, this clone turned up a few times. CDR3: CSSLGQMNTEAFF. The DNA for the CDR3 is TGCAGCTCCCTGGGACAGATGAACACTGAAGCTTTCTTT. The rearrangement joins TRBV29-1 to TRBJ1-1; TRBD1 matches 7 bases. CDR1 and CDR2 (germline): SQVTM, ANQGSEA. The V segment lost 8 bases and the J segment 0 bases; nucleotides outside the gene matches: 6. The CDR3 length is 13 residues.

A few counts support this clone. The chain is built from TRBV28 and TRBJ2-3, with a weak D call TRBD2 (5 bases). The CDR3 runs 15 residues. Looked up from germline, CDR1 is MDHEN and CDR2 is SYDVKM. The V gene lost 3 bases and the J gene lost 0 bases, with 10 bases spanning the gap. This CDR3 is CASSFDRRSTDTQYF. As DNA, the CDR3 is TGTGCCAGCAGTTTCGATAGGAGGAGCACAGATACGCAGTATTTT.

The gene calls are TRBV30 and TRBJ2-1; TRBD1 aligns across 7 bases. There are 14 residues in the CDR3. Per the germline V gene, CDR1 is GTSNPN and CDR2 is SVGIG (reference sequence). Trimming cost V 5 bases and J 0 bases; bases outside gene matches: 4. CDR3 residues: CAWLRDSSYNEQFF. In nucleotides, the CDR3 is TGTGCCTGGCTCCGGGACAGCTCCTACAATGAGCAGTTCTTC.

This clone was found a few times. The chain links TRBV7-9 to TRBJ1-4, with 8 bases fitting TRBD1. Germline assignment: CDR1 SEHNR and CDR2 FQNEAQ (reference sequence). The ends lost 4 bases at V and 4 bases at J; junction bases unmatched: 2. The CDR3 is made up of 14 amino acids. For the CDR3, the DNA is TGTGCCAGCAGCTCTGGACAGGGTAATGAAAAACTGTTTTTT. As protein: CASSSGQGNEKLFF.

The table lists this clone with a few counts. The rearrangement joins TRBV27 to TRBJ2-3; D is unclear. This CDR3 contains 14 residues. Looked up from germline, CDR1 is MNHEY and CDR2 is SMNVEV (reference sequence). V dropped 2 bases and J dropped 2 bases, with 8 bases sitting between them. This CDR3 reads CASSLMRSTDTQYF. The CDR3 DNA reads TGTGCCAGCAGTTTAATGCGATCCACAGATACGCAGTATTTT.